Sequencing of this TCR beta chain was carried out in a study of blood T cell repertoires in COVID-19. As for the study in general: PBMCs, B-cell-depleted T cells, or T cells were the source of the cDNA or gDNA that made up the material.

This table comes from immunoSEQ multiplex PCR, and its TCRdb copy is limited to in-frame clones, with some not included. The sample lists 190,000 or so clones; more than 75% were seen once. Germline CDR1 KGHDR, CDR2 SFDVKD. This CDR3 comprises 14 residues. V lost 5 bases and J 3 bases, leaving 11 bases between the germline ends. The receptor's source is a woman between 18 and 29 years old who had recovered from COVID-19. Input material: peripheral blood. The chain uses TRBV24-1 and TRBJ2-3; D perhaps matches TRBD2 (6 bases). The CDR3 bases are TGTGCCACCAGTGCGGGACTTTTAACAGATACGCAGTATTTT. Protein product: CATSAGLLTDTQYF.